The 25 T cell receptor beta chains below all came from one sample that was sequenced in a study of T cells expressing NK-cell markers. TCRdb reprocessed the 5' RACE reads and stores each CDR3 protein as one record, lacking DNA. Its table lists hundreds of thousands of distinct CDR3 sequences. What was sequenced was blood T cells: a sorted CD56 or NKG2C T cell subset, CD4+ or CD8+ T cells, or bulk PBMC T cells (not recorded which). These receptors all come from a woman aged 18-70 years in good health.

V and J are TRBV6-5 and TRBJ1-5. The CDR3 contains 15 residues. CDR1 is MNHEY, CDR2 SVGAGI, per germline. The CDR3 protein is CASSYSWQNNQPQHF.

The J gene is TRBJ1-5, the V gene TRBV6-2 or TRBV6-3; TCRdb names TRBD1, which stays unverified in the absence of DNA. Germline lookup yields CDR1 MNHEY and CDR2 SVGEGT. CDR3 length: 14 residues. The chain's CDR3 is CASNQGEAHQPQHF.

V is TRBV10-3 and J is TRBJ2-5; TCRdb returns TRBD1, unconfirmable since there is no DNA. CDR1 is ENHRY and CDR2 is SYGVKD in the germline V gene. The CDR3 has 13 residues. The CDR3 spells CAISGQLLETQYF.

The chain's CDR3 is CASSLKIGTEAFF. The V and J genes are TRBV12-3 or TRBV12-4 and TRBJ1-1. The length of the CDR3 is 13 residues.

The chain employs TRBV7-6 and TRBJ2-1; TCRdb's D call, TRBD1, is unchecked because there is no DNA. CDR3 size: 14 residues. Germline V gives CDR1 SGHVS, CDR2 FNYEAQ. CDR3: CASRVGGGKDEQFF.

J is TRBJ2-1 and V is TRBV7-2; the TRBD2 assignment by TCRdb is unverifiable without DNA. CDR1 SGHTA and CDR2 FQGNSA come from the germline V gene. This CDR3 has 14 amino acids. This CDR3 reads CASSLAGRGNEQFF.

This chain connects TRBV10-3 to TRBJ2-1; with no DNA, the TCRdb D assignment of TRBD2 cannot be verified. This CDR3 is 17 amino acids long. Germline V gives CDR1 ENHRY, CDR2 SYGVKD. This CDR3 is CAISEWVRTSGPNEQFF.

The CDR3 spells CAISDWGRADTQYF. V and J are TRBV10-3 and TRBJ2-3; TCRdb's D call, TRBD2, is unchecked because there is no DNA. The CDR3 totals 14 residues. Looked up from germline, CDR1 is ENHRY and CDR2 is SYGVKD.

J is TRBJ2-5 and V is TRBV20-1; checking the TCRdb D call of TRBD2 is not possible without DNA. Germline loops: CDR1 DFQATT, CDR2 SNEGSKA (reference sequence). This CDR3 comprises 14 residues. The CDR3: CSARVAGTQETQYF.

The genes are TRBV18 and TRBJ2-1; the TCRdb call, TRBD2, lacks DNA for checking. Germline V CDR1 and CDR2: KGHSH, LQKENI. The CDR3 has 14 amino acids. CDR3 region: CASSPRLAIDEQFF. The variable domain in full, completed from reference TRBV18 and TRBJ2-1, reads NAGVMQNPRHLVRRRGQEARLRCSPMKGHSHVYWYRQLPEEGLKFMVYLQKENIIDESGMPKERFSAEFPKEGPSILRIQQVVRGDSAAYFCASSPRLAIDEQFFGPGTRLTVL.

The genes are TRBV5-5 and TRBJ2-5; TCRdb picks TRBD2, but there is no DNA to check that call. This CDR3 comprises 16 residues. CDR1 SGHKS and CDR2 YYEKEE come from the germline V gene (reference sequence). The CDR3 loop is CASSFRGRVSQETQYF.

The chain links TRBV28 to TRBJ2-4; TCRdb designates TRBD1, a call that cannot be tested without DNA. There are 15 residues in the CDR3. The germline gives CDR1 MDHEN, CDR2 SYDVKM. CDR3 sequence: CASSLEGVGKNIQYF.

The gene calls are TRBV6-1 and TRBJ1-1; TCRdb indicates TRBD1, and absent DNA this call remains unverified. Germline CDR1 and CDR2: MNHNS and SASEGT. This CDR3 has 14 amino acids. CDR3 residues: CASCRQAGGGEAYF.

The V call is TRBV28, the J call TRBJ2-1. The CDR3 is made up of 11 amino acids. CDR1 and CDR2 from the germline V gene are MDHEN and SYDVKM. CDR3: CASRGLLEQFF.

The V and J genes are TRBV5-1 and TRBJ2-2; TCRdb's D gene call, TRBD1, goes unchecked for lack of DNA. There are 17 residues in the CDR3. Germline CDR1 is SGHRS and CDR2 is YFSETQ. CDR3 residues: CASSRRQGAVGTGELFF. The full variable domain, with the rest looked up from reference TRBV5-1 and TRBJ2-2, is KAGVTQTPRYLIKTRGQQVTLSCSPISGHRSVSWYQQTPGQGLQFLFEYFSETQRNKGNFPGRFSGRQFSNSRSEMNVSTLELGDSALYLCASSRRQGAVGTGELFFGEGSRLTVL.

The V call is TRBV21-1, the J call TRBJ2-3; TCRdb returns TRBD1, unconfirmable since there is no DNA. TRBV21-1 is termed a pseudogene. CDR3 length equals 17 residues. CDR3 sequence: CASSKVRRGSGSDTQYF.

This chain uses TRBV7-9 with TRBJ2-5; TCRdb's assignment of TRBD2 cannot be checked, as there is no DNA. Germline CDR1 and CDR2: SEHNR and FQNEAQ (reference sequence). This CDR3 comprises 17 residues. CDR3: CASSASTPSGQKETQYF.

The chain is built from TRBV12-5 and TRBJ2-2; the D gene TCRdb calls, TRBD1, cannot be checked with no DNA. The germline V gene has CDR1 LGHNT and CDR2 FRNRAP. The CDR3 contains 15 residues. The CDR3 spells CASGLASGAPGELFF.

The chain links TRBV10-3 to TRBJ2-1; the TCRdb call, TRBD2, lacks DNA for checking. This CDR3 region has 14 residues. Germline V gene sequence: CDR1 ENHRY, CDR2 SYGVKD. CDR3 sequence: CAIMGSGRGNEQFF.

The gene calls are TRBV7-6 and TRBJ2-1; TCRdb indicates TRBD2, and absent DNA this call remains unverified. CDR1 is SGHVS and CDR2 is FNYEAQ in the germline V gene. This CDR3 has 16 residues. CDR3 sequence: CASTQTGTSAYNEQFF.

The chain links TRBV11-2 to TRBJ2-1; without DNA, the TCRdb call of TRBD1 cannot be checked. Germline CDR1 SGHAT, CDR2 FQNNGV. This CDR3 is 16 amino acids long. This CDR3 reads CASSLAGKTSYNEQFF.

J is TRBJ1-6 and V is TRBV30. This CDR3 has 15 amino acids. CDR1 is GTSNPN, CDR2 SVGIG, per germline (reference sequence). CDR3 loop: CAWRASGSRNSPLHF.

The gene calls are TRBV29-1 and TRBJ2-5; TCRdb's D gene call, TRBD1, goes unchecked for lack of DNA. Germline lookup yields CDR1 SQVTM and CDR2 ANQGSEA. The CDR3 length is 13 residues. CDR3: CSTHRTGLQTQYF.

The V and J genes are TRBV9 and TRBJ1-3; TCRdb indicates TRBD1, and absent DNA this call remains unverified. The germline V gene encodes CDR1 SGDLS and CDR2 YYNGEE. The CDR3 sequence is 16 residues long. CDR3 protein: CASSAAGGAGGNTIYF.

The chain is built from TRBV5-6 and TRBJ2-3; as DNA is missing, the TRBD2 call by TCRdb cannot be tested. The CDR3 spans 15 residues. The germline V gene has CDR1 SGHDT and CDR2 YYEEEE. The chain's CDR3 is CASSLAGTFPDTQYF.